Below, 5 T cell receptor beta chains from the same sample are listed, as sequenced in a study of graft-versus-host responses after intestinal transplantation (TCRdb year 2021). The protocol used for the library was the immunoSEQ multiplex PCR assay. TCRdb retrieved this table from immuneACCESS and kept in-frame rearrangements only. Not all clones are present; in checked studies, unresolved V genes account for under half, and no reason is known for the remainder. Present in this sample are about 71,000 clones, approximately 94% of which were seen just once. The ten largest clones add up to less than 0.65% of the sample. This specimen's time point label, interpreted: cells obtained before transplantation from donor or recipient. Their antigen targets remain unknown. The material was unstimulated CD8+ T cells sorted from spleen or lymph node cells, obtained before intestinal transplant. These receptors were taken from a human donor who received an intestinal transplant.

The chain is built from TRBV2 and TRBJ1-3; tentatively, D is TRBD1 (5 bases). Trimming removed 7 bases at V and 4 bases at J, with 8 bases between. Germline-derived CDR1 and CDR2 are SNHLY and FYNNEI. The CDR3 runs to 12 residues. For the CDR3, the DNA is TGTGCCAGCATCAGGGAAGGAAACACCATATATTTT. Its protein is CASIREGNTIYF. The complete variable domain, with remaining parts taken from reference TRBV2 and TRBJ1-3, reads EPEVTQTPSHQVTQMGQEVILRCVPISNHLYFYWYRQILGQKVEFLVSFYNNEISEKSEIFDDQFSVERPDGSNFTLKIRSTKLEDSAMYFCASIREGNTIYFGEGSWLTVV.

V gene TRBV12-5 combines with J gene TRBJ1-2; D is perhaps TRBD1 (5 bases). The CDR3 runs 13 residues. Trimming cost V 1 base and J 3 bases, with 6 bases left between them. Per germline, CDR1 LGHNT and CDR2 FRNRAP. As DNA, the CDR3 is TGTGCTAGTGGTTTGGGACAGCACTATGGCTACACCTTC. This translates into CASGLGQHYGYTF.

The genes are TRBV4-1 and TRBJ2-7; weak D call: TRBD1 (6 bases). In germline, CDR1 is MGHRA, CDR2 YSYEKL. The CDR3 spans 13 residues. V was shortened by 1 base and J by 6 bases, with 10 bases between the two germline ends. CDR3 bases: TGCGCCAGCAGCCAAGGGACAGCCGGCGAGCAGTACTTC. As protein: CASSQGTAGEQYF.

The rearrangement joins TRBV2 to TRBJ2-7; 8 nucleotides match TRBD1. CDR3 size: 13 residues. CDR1 SNHLY and CDR2 FYNNEI come from the germline V gene. The junction had 5 bases not matched to a gene; V was cut back by 6 bases and J by 4 bases. CDR3 sequence (DNA): TGTGCCAGCAGACCCAGGGGGCAGTACGAGCAGTACTTC. Encoded protein: CASRPRGQYEQYF.

The V gene is TRBV2, the J gene TRBJ2-1; 11 bases are shared with TRBD2. Per the germline V gene, CDR1 is SNHLY and CDR2 is FYNNEI. The CDR3 extends over 14 amino acids. The J segment lost 6 bases and the V segment lost 10 bases, leaving 8 bases of the junction unmatched. The CDR3 protein is CAKIGLAGGNEQFF. In DNA form, the CDR3 reads TGTGCCAAGATAGGTCTAGCGGGAGGCAATGAGCAGTTCTTC.